A selection of T cell receptor beta chains follows, all from one sample in a study of T cells expressing NK-cell markers. TCRdb reanalyzed the 5' RACE reads, giving one entry per CDR3 protein sequence and no DNA. This sample's table has about 180,000 distinct CDR3 sequences. Source material: blood T cells: a sorted CD56 or NKG2C T cell subset, CD4+ or CD8+ T cells, or bulk PBMC T cells (not recorded which). These receptors came from a man aged 18-75 years in good health. The CDR3 runs from the conserved cysteine through the conserved F or W.

j_call v_call cdr3_aa
TRBJ2-5 TRBV18 CASSPRLAGSQETQYF
TRBJ1-1 TRBV27 CASSSQGQGGTEAFF
TRBJ2-7 TRBV25-1 CASSEYNLAYEQYF
TRBJ1-2 TRBV27 CASSHNEGGWGGYTF
TRBJ1-5 TRBV2 CASTRRQGENQPQHF
TRBJ2-1 TRBV9 CASSVAQRGSYNEQFF
TRBJ2-3 TRBV9 CASSDTGVTDTQYF
TRBJ2-3 TRBV12-3/TRBV12-4 CASSLGADGLAGATDTQYF
TRBJ2-7 TRBV9 CASSGSSGLAGNGNYEQYF
TRBJ1-5 TRBV27 CASSLLGGRGNQPQHF
TRBJ2-7 TRBV13 CASSQARDTHGFEQYF